This entry lists 22 T cell receptor beta chains sequenced from one sample in a study of blood T cells in healthy people across ages. Next came a second PCR, run for roughly 6 to 11 cycles, which used a sample-barcoded 5' primer along with a J-beta primer mix. A single record per CDR3 protein comes from TCRdb applying MiXCR to the 5' RACE reads. The sample has more than 700,000 distinct CDR3 sequences, about 55% seen once. Input material: blood. The receptors derive from a man older than 75 in good health.

The V gene is TRBV6-1, the J gene TRBJ2-5, with no clear D. Germline CDR1 is MNHNS and CDR2 is SASEGT. V dropped 7 bases and J dropped 5 bases, with 20 bases sitting between them. CDR3 length: 15 residues. CDR3 in DNA: TGTGCCAGCACCGAACAACGGTCGGGTCAGGAGACCCAGTACTTC. Translated: CASTEQRSGQETQYF.

V is TRBV24-1 and J is TRBJ2-7; 7 nucleotides align to TRBD2. This CDR3 has 15 residues. The V and J ends lost 4 bases and 5 bases, in that order; junction bases with no gene match: 10. Germline assignment: CDR1 KGHDR and CDR2 SFDVKD. CDR3 residues: CATSDRKRDPNEQYF. Written as DNA, the CDR3 is TGTGCCACCAGTGACCGTAAGCGGGACCCCAACGAGCAGTACTTC.

This clonotype was seen more than once but under ten times. V and J are TRBV28 and TRBJ2-3; TRBD1 might be the D (6 bases). The CDR3 runs 15 residues. The V gene lost 4 bases and the J gene lost 2 bases, with 13 bases spanning the gap. Germline V gene sequence: CDR1 MDHEN, CDR2 SYDVKM. DNA of the CDR3: TGTGCCAGCAGTTCTCCGGGACAACCCACAGATACGCAGTATTTT. It codes for CASSSPGQPTDTQYF.

This clonotype turned up a few times. This sequence joins TRBV12-3 or TRBV12-4 and TRBJ2-7; D unclear. This CDR3 is built from 15 residues. Trimming took 5 bases from V and 2 from J, leaving 16 bases between them. The CDR3 region is CASSTSRAGAYEQYF. In nucleotides, the CDR3 is TGTGCCAGCAGTACCAGTCGGGCTGGGGCCTACGAGCAGTACTTC.

This clonotype appeared a few times. The rearrangement links TRBV12-3 or TRBV12-4 to TRBJ2-5; D not certain. CDR3 length: 13 residues. V lost 6 bases and J 4 bases, leaving 12 bases between the germline ends. The CDR3, as DNA: TGTGCCAGCAGGGAAGGGAACGGAGAGACCCAGTACTTC. Its protein is CASREGNGETQYF.

A word on this clonotype: One end of the junction fails to match germline, which may point to a read error. The V gene is TRBV18, the J gene TRBJ2-3, with 8 nucleotides matching TRBD2. This CDR3 has 15 amino acids. Germline lookup yields CDR1 KGHSH and CDR2 LQKENI. The CDR3 bases are TGTGCCAGCCCACCACCTAGCGGGAGCACAGATACGCAGTATTTT. Amino acids: CASPPPSGSTDTQYF.

The J gene is TRBJ2-3, the V gene TRBV25-1, with TRBD1 matching 12 bases. The CDR3 runs to 18 residues. CDR1 and CDR2 from the germline V gene are MGHDK and SYGVNS. The trim removed 0 bases at V and 3 bases at J, leaving 7 bases unmatched. The CDR3 protein is CASSEYPGTGGETDTQYF. The CDR3 DNA follows: TGTGCCAGCAGTGAATATCCCGGGACAGGGGGCGAAACAGATACGCAGTATTTT.

The chain has TRBV7-2 and TRBJ2-5, with D unresolved. Germline CDR1 and CDR2: SGHTA and FQGNSA. This CDR3 spans 13 amino acids. V lost 4 bases and J lost 11, with 17 bases in between. The CDR3 loop is CASSWSLANEQYF. In DNA form, the CDR3 reads TGTGCCAGCAGCTGGAGCCTGGCCAATGAGCAGTACTTC.

The V gene is TRBV4-1, the J gene TRBJ2-4; possible D gene TRBD1, 6 bases. CDR1 and CDR2 from the germline V gene are MGHRA and YSYEKL. The CDR3 is 15 amino acids. Between the trimmed V and J ends, which lost 3 bases and 2 bases, there was a span of 11 bases. CDR3 region: CASSHPGQSKNIQYF. CDR3 in DNA: TGCGCCAGCAGCCACCCCGGACAGTCCAAAAACATTCAGTACTTC.

This clonotype was counted a single time. The rearrangement links TRBV27 to TRBJ2-1, with 8 bases that match TRBD2. The CDR3 length is 16 residues. Trimming removed 6 bases from V and 4 bases from J; junction bases left unmatched: 11. The germline CDR1 and CDR2 sequences are MNHEY and SMNVEV (reference sequence). CDR3 nucleotides: TGTGCCAGCAGCGGAGCGGGAGTGGGATTTTACAATGAGCAGTTCTTC. Its protein product is CASSGAGVGFYNEQFF.

The rearrangement joins TRBV7-9 to TRBJ2-1; D uncertain. CDR3 length equals 14 residues. The V end was cut by 3 bases, the J end by 6 bases, with 12 bases between. Germline CDR1 SEHNR, CDR2 FQNEAQ (reference sequence). CDR3 sequence (DNA): TGTGCCAGCAGCTTTCACCAAGGAACCAATGAGCAGTTCTTC. The encoded protein is CASSFHQGTNEQFF.

The chain carries TRBV10-3 and TRBJ2-3; unclear D gene. CDR3 length: 17 residues. V shed 8 bases and J shed 6 bases, with 27 bases lying between them. The V gene's germline CDR1 is ENHRY and CDR2 SYGVKD. This chain's CDR3 is CAIGVFEQPTPVDTQYF. DNA of the CDR3: TGTGCCATCGGTGTCTTCGAACAGCCGACCCCAGTCGATACGCAGTATTTT.

The chain employs TRBV11-2 and TRBJ2-5; D is ambiguous. Germline V gene data show CDR1 as SGHAT and CDR2 as FQNNGV. CDR3 length equals 15 residues. V dropped 3 bases and J dropped 0 bases, with 11 bases sitting between them. DNA of the CDR3: TGTGCCAGCAGCTTCCCCATTGGGGACCAAGAGACCCAGTACTTC. Translating gives CASSFPIGDQETQYF.

The chain couples TRBV4-2 to TRBJ2-4; 10 bases line up with TRBD2. The tail of the sequence fits TRBJ2-7 better, so the J call may be wrong. Germline values: CDR1 LGHNA, CDR2 YNFKEQ. The CDR3 sequence is 18 residues long. CDR3 DNA: TGTGCCAGCAGCCAAGAAGCTAGCGGGGGCTCCCGACCTTACGAGCAGTACTTC. It is translated as CASSQEASGGSRPYEQYF.

The chain is built from TRBV9 and TRBJ2-5; 7 bases are shared with TRBD1. CDR3 size: 16 residues. V lost 4 bases to trimming and J lost 3 bases; unmatched junction nucleotides: 12. Germline V gives CDR1 SGDLS, CDR2 YYNGEE. The CDR3 loop is CASSPTRRQGEETQYF. CDR3 coding DNA: TGTGCCAGCAGCCCCACCCGTAGACAGGGAGAAGAGACCCAGTACTTC.

This clonotype has just a few counts. The CDR3, as DNA: TGCAGTGCTAGAGTAGCGGGTATATCGTCCCAGCAGTACTTC. This gives the protein CSARVAGISSQQYF. The rearrangement joins TRBV20-1 to TRBJ2-7, with TRBD2 matching 7 bases. CDR1 and CDR2 from the germline V gene are DFQATT and SNEGSKA (reference sequence). The ends lost 1 base at V and 8 bases at J; junction bases unmatched: 11. The CDR3 has 14 amino acids.

This chain connects TRBV15 to TRBJ2-3; 10 bases are shared with TRBD1. The CDR3 is 17 amino acids. V gave up 1 base and J gave up 4 bases; unmatched junction bases: 8. The germline V gene encodes CDR1 LNHNV and CDR2 YYDKDF (reference sequence). In DNA, the CDR3 is TGTGCCACCAGCAGAGGACCGGGACAGGGGCTAGCAGATACGCAGTATTTT. Encoded protein: CATSRGPGQGLADTQYF.

This sequence joins TRBV10-3 and TRBJ1-5, with a possible D match to TRBD1 (6 bases). The CDR3 is made up of 14 amino acids. Trimming removed 6 bases from V and 7 bases from J, with 16 bases in between. The V gene's germline CDR1 is ENHRY and CDR2 SYGVKD. The CDR3 reads CAIRPYREGQPQHF. For the CDR3, the DNA is TGTGCCATCAGGCCCTACAGGGAAGGCCAGCCCCAGCATTTT.

In regard to this clonotype: The junction shows a germline mismatch at one end, possibly a read error. The J gene is TRBJ2-5, the V gene TRBV7-9, with D possibly matching TRBD1 (5 bases). This CDR3 is 13 amino acids long. The germline V gene encodes CDR1 SEHNR and CDR2 FQNEAQ (reference sequence). The CDR3 sequence: CACSLDTGETQYF. The CDR3 nucleotides are TGTGCCTGCAGCTTGGATACAGGAGAGACCCAGTACTTC.

The V gene is TRBV6-1, the J gene TRBJ2-5; D call uncertain. Looked up from germline, CDR1 is MNHNS and CDR2 is SASEGT. The CDR3 is 14 residues long. V was cut by 0 bases and J by 5 bases, with 10 bases left in between. The CDR3 region has the DNA TGTGCCAGCAGTGAAGCGACGGTTGGGGAGACCCAGTACTTC. It codes for CASSEATVGETQYF.

The chain combines TRBV11-1 with TRBJ2-5, with D possibly matching TRBD2 (6 bases). V was cut by 8 bases and J by 5 bases, with 9 bases left in between. The CDR3 runs to 11 residues. The germline gives CDR1 SGHAT, CDR2 FQDESV (reference sequence). The CDR3 sequence is CASRGFETQYF. The CDR3 nucleotides read TGTGCCAGCCGGGGGTTTGAGACCCAGTACTTC.

V and J are TRBV5-1 and TRBJ1-1; D unclear. V was shortened by 1 base and J by 1 base, with 5 bases between the two germline ends. The CDR3 totals 13 residues. Germline V gives CDR1 SGHRS, CDR2 YFSETQ. The CDR3 region has the DNA TGCGCCAGCAGCTTGATGGAGAACACTGAAGCTTTCTTT. It specifies CASSLMENTEAFF.